The present T cell receptor beta chain was sequenced within a study of immune evolution from preneoplasia to lung adenocarcinoma. V lost 3 bases, J lost 4 bases, and 13 bases lay in between. Per the germline V gene, CDR1 is SGHDT and CDR2 is YYEEEE. This CDR3 has 15 residues. The assay was immunoSEQ multiplex PCR, and TCRdb's table has in-frame clones only and misses some. This repertoire shows a few thousand clones, 79% found once; its top ten account for 25% to 30%. Sequencing was done on a sample of FFPE invasive lung adenocarcinoma tissue. The receptor comes from a person between 35 and 59 years old with lung adenocarcinoma. Some clones in this sample may be carry-over from other donors' samples. The chain employs TRBV5-6 and TRBJ2-2, with D tentatively TRBD2 (5 bases). CDR3 sequence (DNA): TGTGCCAGCAGCTATGCCGGGATCCGCACCGGGGAGCTGTTTTTT. Encoded protein: CASSYAGIRTGELFF. Supplemented by reference TRBV5-6 and TRBJ2-2, the full variable domain reads DAGVTQSPTHLIKTRGQQVTLRCSPKSGHDTVSWYQQALGQGPQFIFQYYEEEERQRGNFPDRFSGHQFPNYSSELNVNALLLGDSALYLCASSYAGIRTGELFFGEGSRLTVL.